A single sample is the source of the 10 T cell receptor beta chains below, sequenced in a study of CD8 T cells in ankylosing spondylitis. TCRdb fed the 5' RACE reads into MiXCR, producing one record per CDR3 protein. Of about 400,000 distinct CDR3 sequences listed, under 25% are singletons. These receptors have no known antigen. Findings of the study overall: Characteristic of ankylosing spondylitis blood, it appeared, was a TCR beta motif comprising roughly 8 highly homologous variants.

Sample: blood, either unsorted or a sorted T cell fraction (not recorded which). The receptors here all came from a male donor with ankylosing spondylitis.

This clonotype has just a few counts. The genes are TRBV20-1 and TRBJ1-3; D not certain. V was clipped by 6 bases and J by 0 bases, with 15 bases between them. The CDR3 is 15 residues long. Germline CDR1 and CDR2: DFQATT and SNEGSKA (reference sequence). DNA of the CDR3: TGCAGTGCCAACCGGGCAGGAAGCTCTGGAAACACCATATATTTT. It codes for CSANRAGSSGNTIYF.

This chain joins TRBV5-1 and TRBJ2-5; either TRBD1 or TRBD2 may supply D (5 bases each). CDR1 SGHRS and CDR2 YFSETQ come from the germline V gene. V lost 4 bases, J lost 2 bases, and 9 bases lay in between. The CDR3 is 13 amino acids. DNA of the CDR3: TGCGCCAGCAGCATCGGGGCACAAGAGACCCAGTACTTC. This codes for CASSIGAQETQYF. Drawing the rest from reference TRBV5-1 and TRBJ2-5, the complete variable domain is KAGVTQTPRYLIKTRGQQVTLSCSPISGHRSVSWYQQTPGQGLQFLFEYFSETQRNKGNFPGRFSGRQFSNSRSEMNVSTLELGDSALYLCASSIGAQETQYFGPGTRLLVL.

The chain joins TRBV6-5 to TRBJ1-2, with D possibly being TRBD1 (6 bases). The length of the CDR3 is 15 residues. CDR1 and CDR2 from the germline V gene are MNHEY and SVGAGI. V was clipped by 0 bases and J by 3 bases, with 11 bases between them. The CDR3, as DNA: TGTGCCAGCAGTTACTCCCAGGGGAGGTACTATGGCTACACCTTC. This encodes CASSYSQGRYYGYTF.

The chain has TRBV12-5 and TRBJ1-1, with D unresolved. V was cut by 8 bases and J by 10 bases, with 14 bases left in between. Germline loops: CDR1 LGHNT, CDR2 FRNRAP. This CDR3 contains 11 residues. The CDR3: CASSGGIRAFF. The DNA of the CDR3 is TGTGCTAGTTCGGGCGGGATTCGAGCTTTCTTT.

This sequence joins TRBV3-1 and TRBJ2-3; TRBD2 aligns across 7 bases. Germline lookup yields CDR1 LGHDT and CDR2 YNNKEL (reference sequence). Unmatched junction bases numbered 10, after V lost 4 bases and J lost 0 bases. This CDR3 region has 17 residues. The CDR3 bases are TGTGCCAGCAGCCCTGGGGTAGCGGGTGCTAGCACAGATACGCAGTATTTT. This gives the protein CASSPGVAGASTDTQYF.

The gene calls are TRBV7-8 and TRBJ1-4, with D uncertain. V lost 8 bases and J lost 11, with 33 bases in between. Germline loops: CDR1 SGHVS, CDR2 FQNEAQ. The CDR3 runs 18 residues. The CDR3 DNA sequence: TGTGCCAGCCAGGCCGGGCTTGTCCTATACAACTCCAGGCCTAAACTGTTTTTT. Protein product: CASQAGLVLYNSRPKLFF.

This clonotype was detected only a few times. The chain employs TRBV7-8 and TRBJ2-2; D is possibly TRBD1 (5 bases). The germline V gene encodes CDR1 SGHVS and CDR2 FQNEAQ. The CDR3 is 14 amino acids. Trimming stripped 2 bases from V and 3 bases from J, with 7 bases between. The DNA of the CDR3 is TGTGCCAGCAGCTTAAGGGGTGACACCGGGGAGCTGTTTTTT. It translates to CASSLRGDTGELFF. The full variable domain, its missing parts supplied by reference TRBV7-8 and TRBJ2-2, is GAGVSQSPRYKVAKRGQDVALRCDPISGHVSLFWYQQALGQGPEFLTYFQNEAQLDKSGLPSDRFFAERPEGSVSTLKIQRTQQEDSAVYLCASSLRGDTGELFFGEGSRLTVL.

The CDR3, as DNA: TGTGCCAGCAGTACCTATAGCGGGAGGGCCTACGAGCAGTACTTC. Encoded protein: CASSTYSGRAYEQYF. The V gene is TRBV12-3 or TRBV12-4, the J gene TRBJ2-7; 11 bases line up with TRBD2. Germline trimming cut 5 bases from V and 2 bases from J; bases unmatched to any gene: 5. This CDR3 is built from 15 residues.

The chain recombines TRBV20-1 with TRBJ2-7, with 10 bases aligning to TRBD2. Germline V gene data show CDR1 as DFQATT and CDR2 as SNEGSKA (reference sequence). The CDR3 totals 12 residues. The ends lost 6 bases at V and 4 bases at J; junction bases unmatched: 3. As DNA, the CDR3 is TGCAGTGCACTAGCGGGGCGTTACGAGCAGTACTTC. This encodes CSALAGRYEQYF.

In this sample, this clonotype turned up a few times. The chain uses TRBV3-1 and TRBJ2-1; no reliable D call. The germline V and J ends were trimmed by 1 base and 6 bases, with 10 bases remaining between them. Germline V lookup: CDR1 LGHDT, CDR2 YNNKEL (reference sequence). The CDR3 is made up of 14 amino acids. The CDR3 is CASSQGTAGNEQFF. CDR3 bases: TGTGCCAGCAGCCAAGGTACAGCCGGCAATGAGCAGTTCTTC.